This entry is about one T cell receptor (beta chain). This entry comes from a study of PD-1 blockade in classical Hodgkin lymphoma. Brentuximab vedotin exposure varied, and every patient relapsed after autologous stem cell transplantation. Germline V lookup: CDR1 WNHNN, CDR2 SYGVQD (reference sequence). The V and J ends lost 5 bases and 6 bases respectively, with 16 bases between them. CDR3 length equals 14 residues. Sequencing was performed with immunoSEQ multiplex PCR; in TCRdb, only in-frame clones are kept and a portion is missing. The table shows 90,000 to 100,000 clones, with about nine tenths occurring only once.

Sequences were derived from peripheral blood mononuclear cells (PBMCs), sampled at baseline. This sequence originates from a human donor with classical Hodgkin lymphoma. The V call is TRBV10-1, the J call TRBJ1-1, with D tentatively TRBD1 (5 bases). The CDR3 loop reads CASSPRRGLAEAFF. The CDR3, as DNA: TGCGCCAGCAGTCCAAGGAGGGGTTTGGCTGAAGCTTTCTTT.